Below are 3 T cell receptor beta chains sequenced from a single sample in a study of blood T cells in healthy people across ages. Together with a sample-barcoded 5' primer, a J-beta primer mix was included in a second PCR lasting about 7 to 12 cycles. TCRdb re-called the 5' RACE reads with MiXCR, one entry per CDR3 protein. This table has 600,000 or so distinct CDR3 sequences, about 30% appearing once. What was sequenced was blood. Receptors were obtained from a woman over 75 in good health.

As for this clonotype: A much larger clonotype is one base distant, so this may be a read error. This rearrangement joins TRBV6-6 to TRBJ2-3; 8 nucleotides agree with TRBD2. The CDR3 consists of 16 residues. The V segment lost 4 bases and the J segment 2 bases; nucleotides outside the gene matches: 8. The germline gives CDR1 MNHNY, CDR2 SVGAGI (reference sequence). The CDR3 sequence: CASSCSGGFLTDTQYF. The CDR3 DNA is TGTGCCAGCAGTTGCTCGGGGGGGTTCCTCACAGATACGCAGTATTTT.

This sequence joins TRBV24-1 and TRBJ2-3, with 10 bases aligning to TRBD1. The germline V gene has CDR1 KGHDR and CDR2 SFDVKD. The V gene end was trimmed by 4 bases and the J gene end by 11 bases; junction bases not matched to a gene: 17. The CDR3 has 17 residues. CDR3 region: CATSDVTGGGELNEQYF. For the CDR3, the DNA is TGTGCCACCAGTGACGTGACAGGGGGCGGCGAACTCAATGAGCAGTATTTT.

This clonotype was seen repeatedly, ten times or more. A much larger clone differs from this one at a single base, so this may be a read error. The chain links TRBV12-3 or TRBV12-4 to TRBJ2-5, with 8 nucleotides matching TRBD1. The CDR3 is 14 amino acids. The V and J ends lost 7 bases and 11 bases, in that order; junction bases with no gene match: 15. CDR3 bases: TGTGCCAGCACCCACAGGGGGGTTTACAATGAGCAGTACTTC. Protein sequence: CASTHRGVYNEQYF.